This entry lists 10 T cell receptor beta chains sequenced from one sample in a study of OX40 agonist ivuxolimab in advanced cancers. The table came from immunoSEQ multiplex PCR; TCRdb's copy has only in-frame clones and leaves some out. The sample has over 30,000 clones; more than 65% are singletons. Sequencing used CD4+ or CD8+ T cells sorted from blood, obtained in a trial of the OX40 agonist ivuxolimab. These receptors came from an adult with an advanced solid tumor such as melanoma, head and neck, liver or kidney cancer.

The chain links TRBV29-1 to TRBJ2-3; D remains unclear. Trimming removed 4 bases at V and 1 base at J, with 9 bases between. Per the germline V gene, CDR1 is SQVTM and CDR2 is ANQGSEA. The CDR3 is 13 residues long. The CDR3 loop reads CSVVVGGTDTQYF. The DNA of the CDR3 is TGCAGCGTTGTAGTAGGAGGCACAGATACGCAGTATTTT.

The chain has TRBV9 and TRBJ2-7; D may be TRBD1 (5 bases). CDR3 length: 13 amino acids. CDR1 SGDLS and CDR2 YYNGEE come from the germline V gene. Trimming cost V 3 bases and J 2 bases, with 9 bases left between them. CDR3 coding DNA: TGTGCCAGCAGCGGACTCAGGGCCTACGAGCAGTACTTC. Residues: CASSGLRAYEQYF.

V is TRBV28 and J is TRBJ2-3; D not resolved. Germline V CDR1 and CDR2: MDHEN, SYDVKM. This CDR3 region has 13 residues. V was pared by 5 bases and J by 5 bases, with 11 bases between. CDR3 residues: CASSAFSLDTQYF. For the CDR3, the DNA is TGTGCCAGCAGTGCCTTCAGCTTAGATACGCAGTATTTT.

This sequence joins TRBV27 and TRBJ1-6; possibly TRBD1 for D (5 bases). V was trimmed by 4 bases and J by 9 bases, leaving 13 bases between them. CDR3 size: 14 residues. Germline assignment: CDR1 MNHEY and CDR2 SMNVEV (reference sequence). CDR3 in DNA: TGTGCCAGCAGTTCTGAGGGGTTGGCTTCACCCCTCCACTTT. Its translation is CASSSEGLASPLHF.

The chain recombines TRBV28 with TRBJ1-2; D unresolved. Trimming left V 1 base short and J 2 bases short, with 11 bases between. Germline V CDR1 and CDR2: MDHEN, SYDVKM. The CDR3 loop spans 15 amino acids. The CDR3 sequence is CASSLFKAVNYGYTF. DNA of the CDR3: TGTGCCAGCAGTTTATTTAAGGCAGTCAACTATGGCTACACCTTC.

This clone was seen more than once but under ten times. The chain couples TRBV14 to TRBJ2-3; perhaps D is TRBD1 or TRBD2 (5 bases each). The CDR3 consists of 17 residues. V was pared by 3 bases and J by 1 base, with 17 bases between. The germline gives CDR1 SGHDN, CDR2 FVKESK. CDR3 in amino acids: CASSHPLGSRGTDTQYF. The DNA of the CDR3 is TGTGCCAGCAGCCACCCCCTGGGGAGCAGGGGCACAGATACGCAGTATTTT.

On this clone itself: The junction differs from germline at one of its ends, possibly a read error. V gene TRBV7-7 combines with J gene TRBJ2-1; TRBD1 is a possible D gene (5 bases). The CDR3 is made up of 12 amino acids. Germline V gene lookup returns CDR1 SSHAT and CDR2 FNYEAQ (reference sequence). CDR3 nucleotide sequence: TGTGCTAGCAGCCAGGGTGAGAGTGAGCAGTTCTTC. It translates to CASSQGESEQFF.

The chain combines TRBV5-6 with TRBJ2-1; D is uncertain. The CDR3 runs 13 residues. V dropped 1 base and J dropped 6 bases, with 8 bases sitting between them. Per germline, CDR1 SGHDT and CDR2 YYEEEE. This chain's CDR3 is CASSLMLSNEQFF. CDR3 DNA: TGTGCCAGCAGCTTGATGCTCAGCAATGAGCAGTTCTTC. The full variable domain, with the rest looked up from reference TRBV5-6 and TRBJ2-1, is DAGVTQSPTHLIKTRGQQVTLRCSPKSGHDTVSWYQQALGQGPQFIFQYYEEEERQRGNFPDRFSGHQFPNYSSELNVNALLLGDSALYLCASSLMLSNEQFFGPGTRLTVL.

The J gene is TRBJ2-4, the V gene TRBV21-1; the table's D call, TRBD2, was not checked against the DNA. TRBV21-1 is shown as a pseudogene. The length of the CDR3 is 12 residues. This CDR3 is CEKLLEKNIQYF. The CDR3 nucleotides read TGTGAGAAACTCCTAGAGAAAAACATTCAGTACTTC.

There are a few counts of this clone. V gene TRBV5-1 combines with J gene TRBJ1-2, with a tentative D call TRBD1 (5 bases). The CDR3 runs to 16 residues. In germline, CDR1 is SGHRS, CDR2 YFSETQ. V was cut by 0 bases and J by 0 bases, with 12 bases left in between. CDR3 bases: TGCGCCAGCAGCTTGGCCCAGGGTGGTCCTAACTATGGCTACACCTTC. Translation gives CASSLAQGGPNYGYTF. Full variable domain (remainder filled in from reference TRBV5-1 and TRBJ1-2): KAGVTQTPRYLIKTRGQQVTLSCSPISGHRSVSWYQQTPGQGLQFLFEYFSETQRNKGNFPGRFSGRQFSNSRSEMNVSTLELGDSALYLCASSLAQGGPNYGYTFGSGTRLTVV.